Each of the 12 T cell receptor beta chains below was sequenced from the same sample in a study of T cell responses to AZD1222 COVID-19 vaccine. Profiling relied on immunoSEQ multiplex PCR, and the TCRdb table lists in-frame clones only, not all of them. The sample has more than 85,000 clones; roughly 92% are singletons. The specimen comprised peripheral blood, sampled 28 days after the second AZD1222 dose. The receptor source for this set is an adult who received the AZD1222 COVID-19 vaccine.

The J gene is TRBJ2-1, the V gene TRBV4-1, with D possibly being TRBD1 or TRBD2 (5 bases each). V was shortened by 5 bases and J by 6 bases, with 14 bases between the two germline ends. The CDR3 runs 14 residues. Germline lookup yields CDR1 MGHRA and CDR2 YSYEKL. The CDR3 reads CASSFSGTGNEQFF. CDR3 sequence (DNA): TGCGCCAGCAGCTTTTCCGGGACGGGCAATGAGCAGTTCTTC.

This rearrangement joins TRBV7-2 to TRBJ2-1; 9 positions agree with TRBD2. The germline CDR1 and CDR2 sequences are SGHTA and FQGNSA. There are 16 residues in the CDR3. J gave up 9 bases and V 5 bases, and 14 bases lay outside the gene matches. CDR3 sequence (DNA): TGTGCCAGCAGCGACCTAAGCGGGGGGCGCGGGTGTGAGCAGTTCTTC. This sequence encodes CASSDLSGGRGCEQFF.

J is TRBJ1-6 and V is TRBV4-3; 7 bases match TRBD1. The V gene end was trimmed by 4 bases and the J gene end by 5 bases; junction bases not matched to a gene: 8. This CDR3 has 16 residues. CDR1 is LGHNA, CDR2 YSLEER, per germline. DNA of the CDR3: TGCGCCAGCAGCCGCTCGGGACAGAGGGATAATTCACCCCTCCACTTT. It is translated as CASSRSGQRDNSPLHF.

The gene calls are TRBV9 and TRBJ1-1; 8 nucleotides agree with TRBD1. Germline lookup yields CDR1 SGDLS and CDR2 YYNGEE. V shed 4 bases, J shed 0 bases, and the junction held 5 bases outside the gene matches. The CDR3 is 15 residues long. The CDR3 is CASSSRTGLNTEAFF. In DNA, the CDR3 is TGTGCCAGCAGCTCGAGGACAGGGTTGAACACTGAAGCTTTCTTT. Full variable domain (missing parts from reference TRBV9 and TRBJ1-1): DSGVTQTPKHLITATGQRVTLRCSPRSGDLSVYWYQQSLDQGLQFLIQYYNGEERAKGNILERFSAQQFPDLHSELNLSSLELGDSALYFCASSSRTGLNTEAFFGQGTRLTVV.

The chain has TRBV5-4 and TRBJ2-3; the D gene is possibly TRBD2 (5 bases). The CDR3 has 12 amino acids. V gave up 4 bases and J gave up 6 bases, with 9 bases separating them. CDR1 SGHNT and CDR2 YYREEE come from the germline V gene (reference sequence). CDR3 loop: CASSAQRDTQYF. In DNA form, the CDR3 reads TGTGCCAGCAGCGCGCAGCGGGATACGCAGTATTTT.

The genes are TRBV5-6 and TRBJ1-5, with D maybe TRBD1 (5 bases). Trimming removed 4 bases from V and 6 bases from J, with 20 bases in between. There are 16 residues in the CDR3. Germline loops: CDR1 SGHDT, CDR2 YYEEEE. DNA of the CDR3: TGTGCCAGCAGCAACATGGGCTACAGGACGATTCAGCCCCAGCATTTT. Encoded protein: CASSNMGYRTIQPQHF.

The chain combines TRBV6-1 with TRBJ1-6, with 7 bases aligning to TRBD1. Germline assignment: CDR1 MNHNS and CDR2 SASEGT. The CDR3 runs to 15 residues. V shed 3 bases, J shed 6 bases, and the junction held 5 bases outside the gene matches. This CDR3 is CASSEDRISNSPLHF. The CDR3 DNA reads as TGTGCCAGCAGTGAGGACAGGATCTCTAATTCACCCCTCCACTTT.

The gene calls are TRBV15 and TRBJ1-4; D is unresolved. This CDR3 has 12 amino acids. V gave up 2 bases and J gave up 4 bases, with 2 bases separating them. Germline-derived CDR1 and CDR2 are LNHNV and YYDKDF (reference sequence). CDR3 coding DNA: TGTGCCACCAGCAGACGTAATGAAAAACTGTTTTTT. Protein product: CATSRRNEKLFF.

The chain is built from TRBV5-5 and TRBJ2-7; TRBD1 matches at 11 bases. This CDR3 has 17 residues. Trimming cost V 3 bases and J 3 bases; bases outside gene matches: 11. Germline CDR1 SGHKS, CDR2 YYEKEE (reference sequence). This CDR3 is CASSWWRGQGVVYEQYF. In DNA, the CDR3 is TGTGCCAGCAGCTGGTGGAGGGGACAGGGGGTTGTCTACGAGCAGTACTTC.

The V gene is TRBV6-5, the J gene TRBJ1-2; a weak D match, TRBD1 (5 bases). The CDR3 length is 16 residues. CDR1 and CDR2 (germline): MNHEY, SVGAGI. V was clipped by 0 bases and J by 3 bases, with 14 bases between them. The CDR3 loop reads CASSYSGNRQYYGYTF. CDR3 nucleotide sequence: TGTGCCAGCAGTTACTCGGGGAACAGGCAATACTATGGCTACACCTTC.

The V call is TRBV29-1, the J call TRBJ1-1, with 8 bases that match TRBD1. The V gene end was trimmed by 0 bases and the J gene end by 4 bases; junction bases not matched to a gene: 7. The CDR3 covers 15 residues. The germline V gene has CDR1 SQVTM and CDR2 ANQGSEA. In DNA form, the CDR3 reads TGCAGCGTTGAAGATGGACAGGGTGGCGCCACTGAAGCTTTCTTT. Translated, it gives CSVEDGQGGATEAFF.

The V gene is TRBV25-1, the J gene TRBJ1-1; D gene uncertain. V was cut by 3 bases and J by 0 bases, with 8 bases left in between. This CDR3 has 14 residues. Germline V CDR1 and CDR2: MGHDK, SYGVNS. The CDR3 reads CASSDLGMNTEAFF. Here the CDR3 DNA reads TGTGCCAGCAGTGACCTGGGGATGAACACTGAAGCTTTCTTT.